These T cell receptor beta chains were read from a single sample in a study of CXCR3 chemokines and chemotherapy response in bladder cancer. One entry per CDR3 protein results from TCRdb running MiXCR on the PCR reads. This repertoire shows around 2,000 distinct CDR3 sequences, approximately 15% found once; its top ten account for roughly 35%. The sample here was taken from a patient whose treatment included neoadjuvant chemotherapy. The origin of the receptors is a human donor with bladder cancer that responded to neoadjuvant chemotherapy. Each CDR3 is given with its conserved first and last residue. A D gene is named only where the DNA matches it firmly. Some rows have no size entry. The others give once, few or many, or a class for an expanded clone.

v_gene: TRBV12-3/TRBV12-4; j_gene: TRBJ2-1; abundance: many; len: 18; d_gene: TRBD2; CDR3nt: TGTGCCAGCAGTTTAAAGGGGGTGGCGGGAGGGTTGTTTCATGAGCAGTTCTTC; CDR3aa: CASSLKGVAGGLFHEQFF
v_gene: TRBV19; j_gene: TRBJ1-1; abundance: few; len: 14; d_gene: TRBD1; CDR3nt: TGTGCCAGTAGTATGAGGGACAGGCTGTCTGAAGCTTTCTTT; CDR3aa: CASSMRDRLSEAFF
v_gene: TRBV6-1; j_gene: TRBJ2-1; abundance: NA; len: 16; d_gene: TRBD2; CDR3nt: TGTGCCAGCAAAAAGAAGCCGGGACTAGCGGACAATGAGCAGTTCTTC; CDR3aa: CASKKKPGLADNEQFF
v_gene: TRBV5-4; j_gene: TRBJ1-3; abundance: many; len: 12; d_gene: NA; CDR3nt: TGTGCCAGCAGCTTGTTTGGAAACACCATATATTTT; CDR3aa: CASSLFGNTIYF
v_gene: TRBV20-1; j_gene: TRBJ2-7; abundance: NA; len: 17; d_gene: TRBD2; CDR3nt: TGCAGTGCTAGAGATCCCCGTTCTGGGACTAGTTCGGGCGAGCAGTACTTC; CDR3aa: CSARDPRSGTSSGEQYF
v_gene: TRBV19; j_gene: TRBJ2-3; abundance: many; len: 14; d_gene: NA; CDR3nt: TGTGCCAGTCAAATATCCCCTAGCGTGCATACGCAGTATTTT; CDR3aa: CASQISPSVHTQYF
v_gene: TRBV19; j_gene: TRBJ1-1; abundance: medium-sized; len: 11; d_gene: NA; CDR3nt: TGTGCCGTGGGTGGGGGTGCGGAAGCTTTCTTT; CDR3aa: CAVGGGAEAFF
v_gene: TRBV27; j_gene: TRBJ2-1; abundance: NA; len: 16; d_gene: TRBD2; CDR3nt: TGTGCCAGCAGTATAGGGGTACTAGCGGGAGCGTATGAGCAGTTCTTC; CDR3aa: CASSIGVLAGAYEQFF
v_gene: TRBV12-3/TRBV12-4; j_gene: TRBJ2-7; abundance: NA; len: 13; d_gene: NA; CDR3nt: TGTGCCAGCAGTGAAGGCGACCCTTACGAGCAGTACTTC; CDR3aa: CASSEGDPYEQYF
v_gene: TRBV15; j_gene: TRBJ1-1; abundance: medium-sized; len: 12; d_gene: NA; CDR3nt: TGTGCCACCAGCAGACCCCAATCGAAGTCATTGTGG; CDR3aa: CATSRPQSKSLW
v_gene: TRBV28; j_gene: TRBJ2-2; abundance: many; len: 16; d_gene: NA; CDR3nt: TGTGCCAGCAGTTACCTGGGACGGCAGAACACCGGGGAGCTGTTTTTT; CDR3aa: CASSYLGRQNTGELFF
v_gene: TRBV5-6; j_gene: TRBJ1-1; abundance: NA; len: 24; d_gene: NA; CDR3nt: NA; CDR3aa: CASSLAGGSSAYEQYFGPGTEAFF
v_gene: TRBV27; j_gene: TRBJ1-3; abundance: many; len: 13; d_gene: NA; CDR3nt: TGTGCCAGCAGTTTCATCCCAGGAAACACCATATATTTT; CDR3aa: CASSFIPGNTIYF
v_gene: TRBV29-1; j_gene: TRBJ1-1; abundance: NA; len: 13; d_gene: TRBD1; CDR3nt: TGCAGCGTTGCCCGGGACAGGCTGTCTGAAGCTTTCTTT; CDR3aa: CSVARDRLSEAFF
v_gene: TRBV27; j_gene: TRBJ2-4; abundance: NA; len: 17; d_gene: NA; CDR3nt: TGTGCCAGCAGTCCCCTTGGGGCCGGCCGGGCCAAAAACATTCAGTACTTC; CDR3aa: CASSPLGAGRAKNIQYF
v_gene: TRBV18; j_gene: TRBJ2-4; abundance: medium-sized; len: 13; d_gene: NA; CDR3nt: TGTGCCAGCTCACCACCGACCCAAAACATTCAGTACTTC; CDR3aa: CASSPPTQNIQYF
v_gene: TRBV6-6; j_gene: TRBJ2-7; abundance: medium-sized; len: 16; d_gene: NA; CDR3nt: TGTGCCAGCAGCCCAGGGCGCGGGACCAGCTCCTACGAGCAGTACTTC; CDR3aa: CASSPGRGTSSYEQYF
v_gene: TRBV27; j_gene: TRBJ2-3; abundance: many; len: 14; d_gene: NA; CDR3nt: TGTGCCAGCAGTTTATTATCTAGCACAGATACGCAGTATTTT; CDR3aa: CASSLLSSTDTQYF
v_gene: TRBV12-3/TRBV12-4; j_gene: TRBJ2-7; abundance: many; len: 13; d_gene: NA; CDR3nt: TGTGCCAGCAGTTTGATGAGGGAAAACGAGCAGTACTTC; CDR3aa: CASSLMRENEQYF
v_gene: TRBV27; j_gene: TRBJ2-7; abundance: medium-sized; len: 11; d_gene: NA; CDR3nt: TGTGCCAGCAGGGACTGGGACGAGCAGTACTTC; CDR3aa: CASRDWDEQYF
v_gene: TRBV6-6; j_gene: TRBJ2-3; abundance: NA; len: 19; d_gene: TRBD2; CDR3nt: TGTGCCAGCTCCCCGACTAGCGGGAGGCATCCCACTGGCACAGATACGCAGTATTTT; CDR3aa: CASSPTSGRHPTGTDTQYF
v_gene: TRBV28; j_gene: TRBJ2-7; abundance: few; len: 11; d_gene: NA; CDR3nt: TGTGCCAGCAGTTTGGGGTACGAGCAGTACTTC; CDR3aa: CASSLGYEQYF
v_gene: TRBV5-4; j_gene: TRBJ2-1; abundance: medium-sized; len: 20; d_gene: TRBD2; CDR3nt: TGTGCCAGCAGCCCACCCTTTAGCGGGAGGGCCGGTAGACCCTACAATGAGCAGTTCTTC; CDR3aa: CASSPPFSGRAGRPYNEQFF
v_gene: TRBV7-9; j_gene: TRBJ2-3; abundance: few; len: 13; d_gene: NA; CDR3nt: TGTGCCAGCAGCCAAGTCGGCGCAGATACGCAGTATTTT; CDR3aa: CASSQVGADTQYF
v_gene: TRBV5-6; j_gene: TRBJ2-2; abundance: medium-sized; len: 14; d_gene: TRBD1; CDR3nt: TGTGCCAGCAGCTCTAACAGGGGGCCCGGGGAGCTGTTTTTT; CDR3aa: CASSSNRGPGELFF
v_gene: TRBV7-2; j_gene: TRBJ2-1; abundance: medium-sized; len: 14; d_gene: TRBD2; CDR3nt: TGTGCCAGCAGCTTCGGGACTAGTTCAAATGAGCAGTTCTTC; CDR3aa: CASSFGTSSNEQFF
v_gene: TRBV18; j_gene: TRBJ2-1; abundance: medium-sized; len: 13; d_gene: NA; CDR3nt: TGTGCCAGCTCACCACCAGGGGTCAATGAGCAGTTCTTC; CDR3aa: CASSPPGVNEQFF
v_gene: TRBV7-9; j_gene: TRBJ2-6; abundance: medium-sized; len: 20; d_gene: NA; CDR3nt: TGTGCCAGCAGCCCACTCCCAGGGGCTCGCTCCCTCTCTGGGGCCAACGTCCTGACTTTC; CDR3aa: CASSPLPGARSLSGANVLTF
v_gene: TRBV7-2; j_gene: TRBJ2-7; abundance: medium-sized; len: 15; d_gene: NA; CDR3nt: TGTGCCAGCAGCCCGTCGGGTGGCATTCGGTACGAGCAGTACTTC; CDR3aa: CASSPSGGIRYEQYF
v_gene: TRBV12-3/TRBV12-4; j_gene: TRBJ1-3; abundance: few; len: 11; d_gene: NA; CDR3nt: TGTGCCTCTACACGGAGAAACACCATATATTTT; CDR3aa: CASTRRNTIYF
v_gene: TRBV6-5; j_gene: TRBJ1-3; abundance: many; len: 12; d_gene: NA; CDR3nt: TGTGCCAGCAACAACGGTGGAAACACCATATATTTT; CDR3aa: CASNNGGNTIYF
v_gene: TRBV14; j_gene: TRBJ2-7; abundance: few; len: 16; d_gene: NA; CDR3nt: TGTGCCAGCAGCCAAGTACGCGGGAACCCCTCCTACGAGCAGTACTTC; CDR3aa: CASSQVRGNPSYEQYF
v_gene: TRBV30; j_gene: TRBJ2-6; abundance: medium-sized; len: 14; d_gene: NA; CDR3nt: TGTGCCTGGGCACGGGGAACTGGGGCCAACGTCCTGACTTTC; CDR3aa: CAWARGTGANVLTF
v_gene: TRBV12-3/TRBV12-4; j_gene: TRBJ2-7; abundance: many; len: 14; d_gene: NA; CDR3nt: TGTGCCAGCAGCAGATCGCGAGGCTCCTACGAGCAGTACTTC; CDR3aa: CASSRSRGSYEQYF
v_gene: TRBV20-1; j_gene: TRBJ2-7; abundance: many; len: 13; d_gene: TRBD1; CDR3nt: TGCAGTGCAGAGACAGGGGGCAACGACGAGCAGTACTTC; CDR3aa: CSAETGGNDEQYF
v_gene: TRBV5-5; j_gene: TRBJ2-2; abundance: many; len: 17; d_gene: TRBD2; CDR3nt: TGTGCCAGCACCGGACTAGCACCCCCTTCGAACACCGGGGAGCTGTTTTTT; CDR3aa: CASTGLAPPSNTGELFF
v_gene: TRBV24-1; j_gene: TRBJ2-7; abundance: medium-sized; len: 16; d_gene: TRBD2; CDR3nt: TGTGCCACCAGTGATTATGGGGCTAGCGGGAGCTACGAGCAGTACTTC; CDR3aa: CATSDYGASGSYEQYF
v_gene: TRBV18; j_gene: TRBJ2-3; abundance: medium-sized; len: 13; d_gene: NA; CDR3nt: TGTGCCAGCTCATCTGGACAGACAGATACGCAGTATTTT; CDR3aa: CASSSGQTDTQYF
v_gene: TRBV12-3/TRBV12-4; j_gene: TRBJ1-1; abundance: many; len: 15; d_gene: NA; CDR3nt: TGTGCCAGCAGTCGATCCGGGACGGTGAACACTGAAGCTTTCTTT; CDR3aa: CASSRSGTVNTEAFF
v_gene: TRBV28; j_gene: TRBJ2-5; abundance: NA; len: 15; d_gene: NA; CDR3nt: TGTGCCAGCAGTTTCATAAGGGTAGGAAGGGAGACCCAGTACTTC; CDR3aa: CASSFIRVGRETQYF
v_gene: TRBV6-1; j_gene: TRBJ2-1; abundance: large; len: 16; d_gene: TRBD2; CDR3nt: TGTGCCAGCACTCCCCCCCCCGGACTAGCGGACAATGAGCAGTTCTTC; CDR3aa: CASTPPPGLADNEQFF
v_gene: TRBV6-6; j_gene: TRBJ2-7; abundance: medium-sized; len: 15; d_gene: NA; CDR3nt: TGTGCCAGCAGTTACCAGGACAGTAGTATCTACGAGCAGTACTTC; CDR3aa: CASSYQDSSIYEQYF
v_gene: TRBV7-2; j_gene: TRBJ2-3; abundance: medium-sized; len: 13; d_gene: NA; CDR3nt: TGTGCCAGCAGTCGCAGTTTGATTGATACGCAGTATTTT; CDR3aa: CASSRSLIDTQYF
v_gene: TRBV6-2/TRBV6-3; j_gene: TRBJ2-5; abundance: NA; len: 16; d_gene: TRBD2; CDR3nt: TGTGCCAGCAGTTCCGGGACTAGCGGGAGATGGGAGACCCAGTACTTC; CDR3aa: CASSSGTSGRWETQYF
v_gene: TRBV6-2/TRBV6-3; j_gene: TRBJ2-1; abundance: large; len: 17; d_gene: NA; CDR3nt: TGTGCCAGCAGTTACTCGAGTACGATGGGGCGGATGGATGAGCAGTTCTTC; CDR3aa: CASSYSSTMGRMDEQFF
v_gene: TRBV11-2; j_gene: TRBJ2-7; abundance: NA; len: 14; d_gene: NA; CDR3nt: TGTGCCAGCAGCCCGTTTATAGCGGCAGTCGAGCAGTACTTC; CDR3aa: CASSPFIAAVEQYF
v_gene: TRBV7-9; j_gene: TRBJ1-6; abundance: many; len: 16; d_gene: TRBD1; CDR3nt: TGTGCCAGCAGCCCATTGAGCAGGGGGCAGAATTCACCCCTCCACTTT; CDR3aa: CASSPLSRGQNSPLHF
v_gene: TRBV20-1; j_gene: TRBJ1-5; abundance: many; len: 14; d_gene: NA; CDR3nt: TGCAGTGCCAACTCAGGCCTGAGCAATCAGCCCCAGCATTTT; CDR3aa: CSANSGLSNQPQHF
v_gene: TRBV6-1; j_gene: TRBJ2-1; abundance: many; len: 12; d_gene: NA; CDR3nt: TGTGCCAGCAGCGACAGGACTTGGGAGCAGTTCTTC; CDR3aa: CASSDRTWEQFF
v_gene: TRBV12-3/TRBV12-4; j_gene: TRBJ2-5; abundance: many; len: 15; d_gene: NA; CDR3nt: TGTGCCAGCAGTTTAGATGAGGCTCACCAAGAGACCCAGTACTTC; CDR3aa: CASSLDEAHQETQYF
v_gene: TRBV20-1; j_gene: TRBJ1-6; abundance: NA; len: 16; d_gene: NA; CDR3nt: TGCAGTGCTAGAGATAGGGCGAGGGGCCTCTATTCACCCCTCCACTTT; CDR3aa: CSARDRARGLYSPLHF
v_gene: TRBV19; j_gene: TRBJ2-7; abundance: medium-sized; len: 14; d_gene: NA; CDR3nt: TGTGCCAGTAGCCCCGGAGGGGGCCGGTACGAGCAGTACTTC; CDR3aa: CASSPGGGRYEQYF
v_gene: TRBV27; j_gene: TRBJ1-3; abundance: medium-sized; len: 14; d_gene: NA; CDR3nt: TGTGCCAGCAGCCCTAACGGTAGCGGAAACACCATATATTTT; CDR3aa: CASSPNGSGNTIYF
v_gene: TRBV6-2/TRBV6-3; j_gene: TRBJ2-3; abundance: many; len: 14; d_gene: NA; CDR3nt: TGTGCCAGCAGTTATAATAAGGGTGCAGATACGCAGTATTTT; CDR3aa: CASSYNKGADTQYF
v_gene: TRBV6-5; j_gene: TRBJ1-6; abundance: many; len: 17; d_gene: NA; CDR3nt: TGTGCCAGCAGTTATAGTGTGGGAGGGTCCTATAATTCACCCCTCCACTTT; CDR3aa: CASSYSVGGSYNSPLHF
v_gene: TRBV6-2/TRBV6-3; j_gene: TRBJ2-7; abundance: medium-sized; len: 15; d_gene: TRBD2; CDR3nt: TGTGCCAGCAGCCAGGGACTAGCGGGAGATGACGAGCAGTACTTC; CDR3aa: CASSQGLAGDDEQYF